What follows are 23 T cell receptor beta chains derived from one specimen sequenced in a study of T-cell memory formation after mild COVID-19. MiXCR, applied by TCRdb to the 5' RACE reads, yields one record per CDR3 protein. The repertoire consists of approximately 500,000 distinct CDR3 sequences, with around 25% occurring once and the leading ten covering 9.5% to 15%. The sequenced material came from PBMCs or a T cell subset sorted from them (not recorded which). Receptors originate from an adult woman who had mild COVID-19 (a few samples of this study predate the infection). Cell type and time point are not known.

The rearrangement joins TRBV20-1 to TRBJ1-6, with D unresolved. Trimming pared 7 bases from V and 7 bases from J, leaving 20 bases between. This CDR3 region has 15 residues. Germline values: CDR1 DFQATT, CDR2 SNEGSKA (reference sequence). CDR3 DNA sequence: TGCAGTGTCCAGAGCGGCGGGCAGCAGAATTCACCCCTCCACTTT. Its protein product is CSVQSGGQQNSPLHF.

This clonotype was seen many times. The chain couples TRBV7-9 to TRBJ2-1; D is ambiguous. Germline V CDR1 and CDR2: SEHNR, FQNEAQ (reference sequence). V dropped 1 base and J dropped 5 bases, with 6 bases sitting between them. The CDR3 runs to 13 residues. CDR3 sequence reads: CASSLGQHNEQFF. The CDR3 DNA follows: TGTGCCAGCAGCTTAGGCCAACACAATGAGCAGTTCTTC.

This clonotype has only a few counts. This chain uses TRBV5-5 with TRBJ2-3, with TRBD2 matching 9 bases. CDR1 and CDR2 from the germline V gene are SGHKS and YYEKEE (reference sequence). The CDR3 extends over 17 amino acids. After removal of 4 bases from V and 2 bases from J, the junction contained 11 bases not matched to a gene. The CDR3 spells CASSPGRVAGDTDTQYF. As DNA, the CDR3 is TGTGCCAGCAGCCCCGGGCGGGTAGCGGGGGACACAGATACGCAGTATTTT. The full variable domain, its missing parts supplied by reference TRBV5-5 and TRBJ2-3, is DAGVTQSPTHLIKTRGQQVTLRCSPISGHKSVSWYQQVLGQGPQFIFQYYEKEERGRGNFPDRFSARQFPNYSSELNVNALLLGDSALYLCASSPGRVAGDTDTQYFGPGTRLTVL.

As DNA, the CDR3 is TGTGCCAGCAGCTCACCTCCGGGAGTTCGGACAGATACGCAGTATTTT. The encoded protein is CASSSPPGVRTDTQYF. The chain has TRBV7-6 and TRBJ2-3; weak D call: TRBD2 (6 bases). The germline V and J ends were trimmed by 4 bases and 3 bases, with 17 bases remaining between them. CDR1 SGHVS and CDR2 FNYEAQ come from the germline V gene. CDR3 length: 16 amino acids.

This chain uses TRBV11-1 with TRBJ2-2; TRBD1 matches 7 bases. The CDR3 spans 16 residues. Germline CDR1 SGHAT, CDR2 FQDESV (reference sequence). The trim removed 4 bases at V and 6 bases at J, leaving 11 bases unmatched. CDR3 nucleotide sequence: TGTGCCAGCAGCTATCAGGACAGGCGCGGTCCCGGGGAGCTGTTTTTT. This sequence encodes CASSYQDRRGPGELFF.

V gene TRBV20-1 combines with J gene TRBJ1-2, with TRBD1 as a possible D gene (5 bases). The CDR3 totals 13 residues. The germline gives CDR1 DFQATT, CDR2 SNEGSKA (reference sequence). Trimming took off 6 bases at V and 2 bases at J, with 13 bases between the two ends. For the CDR3, the DNA is TGCAGTGCGGGTGGGACGAACAACTATGGCTACACCTTC. This codes for CSAGGTNNYGYTF.

This clonotype has more than one count but fewer than ten. The chain combines TRBV6-1 with TRBJ1-1, with D unresolved. The CDR3 length is 13 residues. Germline V gene lookup returns CDR1 MNHNS and CDR2 SASEGT. The V and J ends lost 3 bases and 1 base respectively, with 6 bases between them. The CDR3 DNA follows: TGTGCCAGCAGTGATCGACAGAACACTGAAGCTTTCTTT. It translates to CASSDRQNTEAFF.

V is TRBV6-5 and J is TRBJ1-1, with D hard to call. This CDR3 has 13 amino acids. V shed 0 bases and J shed 1 base, with 3 bases lying between them. Germline V CDR1 and CDR2: MNHEY, SVGAGI. This CDR3 reads CASSYSQNTEAFF. CDR3 DNA: TGTGCCAGCAGTTACTCCCAGAACACTGAAGCTTTCTTT.

This clonotype occurred a few times. The V and J genes are TRBV4-3 and TRBJ2-1; 7 nucleotides align to TRBD2. The CDR3 is 17 residues long. Germline loops: CDR1 LGHNA, CDR2 YSLEER. V gave up 4 bases and J gave up 1 base; unmatched junction bases: 10. This CDR3 is CASSRVSGMGSYNEQFF. The CDR3 nucleotides read TGCGCCAGCAGCCGCGTAAGCGGGATGGGATCCTACAATGAGCAGTTCTTC.

CDR3 coding DNA: TGCGCCAGCAGCTCTACAGACGGTGCCTACGAGCAGTACTTC. It translates to CASSSTDGAYEQYF. This sequence joins TRBV5-1 and TRBJ2-7, with no clear D. The CDR3 is made up of 14 amino acids. Germline CDR1 and CDR2: SGHRS and YFSETQ. Trimming took 3 bases from V and 2 from J, leaving 12 bases between them.

The chain uses TRBV12-3 or TRBV12-4 and TRBJ2-1; D is possibly TRBD1 (5 bases). CDR3 length: 13 amino acids. V lost 5 bases, J lost 7 bases, and 12 bases lay in between. The CDR3: CASSPYRTNEQFF. In DNA form, the CDR3 reads TGTGCCAGCAGTCCCTACCGGACAAATGAGCAGTTCTTC.

This clonotype was recorded a few times. The chain employs TRBV7-8 and TRBJ2-7; 11 bases line up with TRBD2. This CDR3 region has 17 residues. The germline V gene encodes CDR1 SGHVS and CDR2 FQNEAQ. V gave up 2 bases and J gave up 2 bases; unmatched junction bases: 8. In DNA form, the CDR3 reads TGTGCCAGCAGCTTAAAACTAGCGGGAGCGGGGCCCTACGAGCAGTACTTC. Protein: CASSLKLAGAGPYEQYF.

The J gene is TRBJ1-1, the V gene TRBV4-1, with D maybe TRBD1 (5 bases). The CDR3 runs to 17 residues. CDR1 is MGHRA and CDR2 is YSYEKL in the germline V gene. Trimming stripped 3 bases from V and 2 bases from J, with 19 bases between. The CDR3 here is CASSQAPGGTGNTEAFF. DNA of the CDR3: TGCGCCAGCAGCCAGGCTCCCGGGGGAACCGGAAACACTGAAGCTTTCTTT.

This clonotype came up a few times. The chain links TRBV6-5 to TRBJ2-7, with D possibly being TRBD1 or TRBD2 (7 bases each). V lost 6 bases and J 2 bases, leaving 23 bases between the germline ends. Germline CDR1 is MNHEY and CDR2 is SVGAGI. The CDR3 sequence is 17 residues long. CDR3 sequence (DNA): TGTGCCAGCAGCAAGGGGAGGGGGCACGGCCAGACCTACGAGCAGTACTTC. This gives the protein CASSKGRGHGQTYEQYF.

This clonotype occurred a few times. V is TRBV29-1 and J is TRBJ1-2, with 8 nucleotides matching TRBD1. The CDR3 is made up of 15 amino acids. Germline V CDR1 and CDR2: SQVTM, ANQGSEA. V shed 2 bases and J 4 bases; nucleotides not matched to a gene: 9. CDR3 protein: CSVESQGAPPYGYTF. CDR3 nucleotides: TGCAGCGTTGAATCGCAGGGGGCCCCCCCCTATGGCTACACCTTC.

This clonotype turned up a few times. The rearrangement links TRBV7-9 to TRBJ2-7; D call uncertain. With 6 bases removed from V and 1 base from J, the gap between germline ends came to 13 bases. CDR1 is SEHNR and CDR2 is FQNEAQ in the germline V gene (reference sequence). The CDR3 contains 14 residues. This CDR3 is CASSPVVGSYEQYF. CDR3 nucleotide sequence: TGTGCCAGCAGTCCCGTCGTCGGATCCTACGAGCAGTACTTC.

The DNA for the CDR3 is TGTGCCAGCAGCCCCCGACTAGCGGCGAACACCGGGGAGCTGTTTTTT. Its protein is CASSPRLAANTGELFF. V and J are TRBV13 and TRBJ2-2, with 9 positions matching TRBD2. This CDR3 has 16 residues. In germline, CDR1 is PRHDT, CDR2 FYEKMQ (reference sequence). The junction had 4 bases not matched to a gene; V was cut back by 5 bases and J by 0 bases. Together with reference TRBV13 and TRBJ2-2, the CDR3 gives the full variable domain: AAGVIQSPRHLIKEKRETATLKCYPIPRHDTVYWYQQGPGQDPQFLISFYEKMQSDKGSIPDRFSAQQFSDYHSELNMSSLELGDSALYFCASSPRLAANTGELFFGEGSRLTVL.

In its sample, this clonotype was seen a few times. The rearrangement joins TRBV11-3 to TRBJ2-3, with 7 nucleotides matching TRBD2. Germline-derived CDR1 and CDR2 are SGHNT and YENEEA. Trimming removed 5 bases from V and 4 bases from J; junction bases left unmatched: 6. The CDR3 loop spans 14 amino acids. The CDR3 coding sequence is TGTGCCAGCAGCCCCGGTGGGGGGGCAGATACGCAGTATTTT. This codes for CASSPGGGADTQYF.

This rearrangement joins TRBV5-4 to TRBJ2-4, with a possible D match to TRBD1 (6 bases). V lost 1 base and J 5 bases, leaving 13 bases between the germline ends. This CDR3 has 15 amino acids. Germline CDR1 is SGHNT and CDR2 is YYREEE (reference sequence). CDR3 in amino acids: CASSLYPGAQNIQYF. CDR3 DNA sequence: TGTGCCAGCAGCTTGTATCCAGGGGCCCAAAACATTCAGTACTTC.

The table lists this clonotype with many counts. The V gene is TRBV5-1, the J gene TRBJ2-1, with TRBD2 matching over 11 bases. CDR3 length: 16 residues. Trimming at V came to 0 bases and at J to 6 bases, leaving 5 bases not matched to a gene. The germline V gene has CDR1 SGHRS and CDR2 YFSETQ. CDR3 region: CASSLEASGGINEQFF. The CDR3 DNA reads as TGCGCCAGCAGCTTGGAGGCTAGCGGGGGGATCAATGAGCAGTTCTTC.

This clonotype was recorded a few times. The chain employs TRBV12-3 or TRBV12-4 and TRBJ1-2, with 7 bases matching TRBD1. The CDR3 covers 15 residues. J was trimmed by 2 bases and V by 7 bases; bases with no gene match: 10. CDR3 nucleotides: TGTGCCAGCACTACCGTCGGGACAGTGAACTATGGCTACACCTTC. Protein product: CASTTVGTVNYGYTF.

This rearrangement joins TRBV20-1 to TRBJ1-2, with TRBD1 identical over 8 bases. Germline V gene lookup returns CDR1 DFQATT and CDR2 SNEGSKA (reference sequence). The length of the CDR3 is 14 residues. V shed 3 bases and J 5 bases; nucleotides not matched to a gene: 8. The CDR3 nucleotides are TGCAGTGCTAGTACCGTCGACAGGGGTTATGGCTACACCTTC. It is translated as CSASTVDRGYGYTF.

The sample holds a few counts of this clonotype. This chain uses TRBV21-1 with TRBJ1-4. TRBV21-1 represents a pseudogene. The length of the CDR3 is 17 residues. CDR3 protein: CASSKALAVRRNEKLFF. In DNA, the CDR3 is TGTGCCAGCAGCAAAGCGCTGGCAGTCAGACGTAATGAAAAACTGTTTTTT.